These 22 T cell receptor beta chains came from one sample sequenced in a study of blood T cell repertoires in COVID-19. TCRdb's table, derived via immunoSEQ multiplex PCR, lists solely in-frame clones and lacks some. The data contain some 110,000 clones, 60% to 80% of them seen just once; the ten biggest clones take up 0.8% to 1%. The sequenced material came from peripheral blood. Receptor source: a human donor with acute or convalescent COVID-19. The donor label of this sample is uncertain.

The chain employs TRBV2 and TRBJ1-6; D gene unclear. Trimming removed 1 base from V and 4 bases from J, with 14 bases in between. The CDR3 is made up of 17 amino acids. Germline CDR1 reads SNHLY; CDR2 reads FYNNEI. The CDR3 nucleotides read TGTGCCAGCAGTGAAGGTCGGAGTTTACGATATAATTCACCCCTCCACTTT. Protein sequence: CASSEGRSLRYNSPLHF.

The DNA for the CDR3 is TGTGCCAGTATCAAATGGGGACAGGGGGGGATCACTGAAGCTTTCTTT. Amino acid sequence: CASIKWGQGGITEAFF. The J gene is TRBJ1-1, the V gene TRBV19, with 11 bases matching TRBD1. The CDR3 is 16 amino acids. V lost 7 bases and J lost 4; bases outside the gene matches: 11. Germline CDR1 and CDR2: LNHDA and SQIVND (reference sequence).

The V call is TRBV5-8, the J call TRBJ2-1; TRBD1 matches at 9 bases. CDR3 length: 15 amino acids. CDR1 and CDR2 from the germline V gene are SGHTS and YDEGEE. V was clipped by 4 bases and J by 4 bases; unmatched bases: 6. DNA for the CDR3: TGTGCCAGCAGCAAACAGGGGGCTAAATACAATGAGCAGTTCTTC. It translates to CASSKQGAKYNEQFF.

This clone turned up a few times. The rearrangement joins TRBV2 to TRBJ1-4; no clear D. The CDR3 has 13 amino acids. Germline loops: CDR1 SNHLY, CDR2 FYNNEI. Trimming took 4 bases from V and 5 from J, leaving 8 bases between them. The CDR3 spells CASSGGLNEKLFF. In nucleotides, the CDR3 is TGTGCCAGCAGTGGAGGGCTAAATGAAAAACTGTTTTTT. The variable domain in full, with the rest retrieved from reference TRBV2 and TRBJ1-4, is EPEVTQTPSHQVTQMGQEVILRCVPISNHLYFYWYRQILGQKVEFLVSFYNNEISEKSEIFDDQFSVERPDGSNFTLKIRSTKLEDSAMYFCASSGGLNEKLFFGSGTQLSVL.

This clone was seen a handful of times. This chain connects TRBV21-1 to TRBJ1-3; the tabulated D call, TRBD1, remains unverified against the DNA. TRBV21-1 is a known pseudogene. This CDR3 has 16 amino acids. This chain's CDR3 is CASSSVWRQVGVTIYF. The CDR3, as DNA: TGTGCCAGCAGCAGCGTTTGGAGACAGGTCGGAGTCACCATATATTTT.

The gene calls are TRBV28 and TRBJ2-2, with 8 positions matching TRBD1. The germline V gene has CDR1 MDHEN and CDR2 SYDVKM. The CDR3 sequence is 17 residues long. V shed 4 bases and J 6 bases; nucleotides not matched to a gene: 13. CDR3 protein: CASSSIYRDRSAGELFF. CDR3 nucleotide sequence: TGTGCCAGCAGTTCTATTTACCGGGACAGGTCCGCCGGGGAGCTGTTTTTT.

V is TRBV6-5 and J is TRBJ2-3, with unresolved D. V shed 2 bases and J shed 0 bases, with 9 bases lying between them. Germline-derived CDR1 and CDR2 are MNHEY and SVGAGI. This CDR3 region has 15 residues. The CDR3 region is CASSYVWPSTDTQYF. The CDR3 region has the DNA TGTGCCAGCAGTTACGTTTGGCCGAGCACAGATACGCAGTATTTT.

V and J are TRBV18 and TRBJ2-1; a possible D gene is TRBD1 (5 bases). The CDR3 contains 14 residues. V dropped 1 base and J dropped 4 bases, with 8 bases sitting between them. Looked up from germline, CDR1 is KGHSH and CDR2 is LQKENI. Here the CDR3 DNA reads TGTGCCAGCTCACCACAGGGGTCATACAATGAGCAGTTCTTC. The encoded protein is CASSPQGSYNEQFF.

The chain has TRBV6-5 and TRBJ1-1; no firm D call. The CDR3 spans 12 residues. CDR1 is MNHEY and CDR2 is SVGAGI in the germline V gene. V dropped 7 bases and J dropped 8 bases, with 14 bases sitting between them. CDR3 in amino acids: CASTGGSREAFF. In nucleotides, the CDR3 is TGTGCCAGCACTGGCGGTAGTAGAGAAGCTTTCTTT.

V is TRBV7-9 and J is TRBJ1-5, with TRBD1 matching 9 bases. CDR1 SEHNR and CDR2 FQNEAQ come from the germline V gene (reference sequence). The CDR3 covers 16 residues. The V gene end was trimmed by 4 bases and the J gene end by 0 bases; junction bases not matched to a gene: 4. The CDR3 is CASSSGTGPSNQPQHF. The DNA of the CDR3 is TGTGCCAGCAGCTCCGGGACAGGGCCTAGCAATCAGCCCCAGCATTTT.

This chain uses TRBV18 with TRBJ2-1; a weak D match, TRBD2 (6 bases). Trimming took off 3 bases at V and 9 bases at J, with 18 bases between the two ends. Germline loops: CDR1 KGHSH, CDR2 LQKENI. The CDR3 length is 15 residues. The DNA for the CDR3 is TGTGCCAGCTCACCGCTGGGGGGAATTGGAGCTGAGCAGTTCTTC. Translating gives CASSPLGGIGAEQFF.

V and J are TRBV6-1 and TRBJ2-1; D perhaps matches TRBD2 (6 bases). Trimming cost V 1 base and J 8 bases, with 18 bases left between them. CDR1 and CDR2 (germline): MNHNS, SASEGT. The CDR3 has 16 amino acids. CDR3 DNA sequence: TGTGCCAGCAGTGAAGTTTGGAGCAGGGCTAGCGATGAGCAGTTCTTC. This encodes CASSEVWSRASDEQFF.

The rearrangement joins TRBV3-1 (or the pseudogene TRBV3-2) to TRBJ1-1; no clear D gene. Deletions cut 7 bases from V and 1 base from J, with 10 bases between. Germline-derived CDR1 and CDR2 are LGHDT and YNNKEL (reference sequence). The CDR3 is 13 amino acids. The CDR3 DNA reads TGTGCCAGCACCAAGGGAGGGAACACTGAAGCTTTCTTT. It specifies CASTKGGNTEAFF.

The table lists this clone with a few counts. This rearrangement joins TRBV7-9 to TRBJ2-5; D might be TRBD2 (7 bases). The germline V and J ends were trimmed by 5 bases and 4 bases, with 20 bases remaining between them. The CDR3 extends over 16 amino acids. Germline V gene sequence: CDR1 SEHNR, CDR2 FQNEAQ (reference sequence). Here the CDR3 reads CASSTEGSGGAETQYF. CDR3 DNA sequence: TGTGCCAGCAGCACAGAGGGTTCGGGGGGCGCAGAGACCCAGTACTTC.

The gene calls are TRBV5-1 and TRBJ2-5; D possibly corresponds to TRBD2 (6 bases). The V gene's germline CDR1 is SGHRS and CDR2 YFSETQ. The CDR3 runs to 14 residues. The V end lost 0 bases, the J end lost 4 bases, and 10 bases lay between the germline ends. The CDR3 DNA reads TGCGCCAGCAGCTTGGCGGGGGTAGGAGAGACCCAGTACTTC. This codes for CASSLAGVGETQYF.

The V call is TRBV3-1 (or the pseudogene TRBV3-2), the J call TRBJ2-7; 9 nucleotides align to TRBD1. Germline loops: CDR1 LGHDT, CDR2 YNNKEL (reference sequence). The CDR3 runs to 13 residues. V shed 4 bases, J shed 5 bases, and the junction held 3 bases outside the gene matches. CDR3 amino acids: CASSRGQGHEQYF. CDR3 nucleotides: TGTGCCAGCAGCCGTGGACAGGGGCACGAGCAGTACTTC.

This rearrangement joins TRBV4-1 to TRBJ1-1; 8 nucleotides match TRBD1. Looked up from germline, CDR1 is MGHRA and CDR2 is YSYEKL. The V segment lost 6 bases and the J segment 4 bases; nucleotides outside the gene matches: 4. This CDR3 spans 13 amino acids. CDR3: CASRSTGGTEAFF. For the CDR3, the DNA is TGCGCCAGCAGATCAACAGGGGGCACTGAAGCTTTCTTT.

The V gene is TRBV24-1, the J gene TRBJ2-3, with a possible D match to TRBD1 (5 bases). V lost 5 bases to trimming and J lost 3 bases, with 5 bases between them. The CDR3 length is 12 residues. Per germline, CDR1 KGHDR and CDR2 SFDVKD. CDR3 amino acids: CATSGTTDTQYF. CDR3 DNA: TGTGCCACCAGTGGGACAACAGATACGCAGTATTTT.

The chain carries TRBV24-1 and TRBJ2-3; no clear D gene. Trimming left V 8 bases short and J 4 bases short, with 9 bases between. Looked up from germline, CDR1 is KGHDR and CDR2 is SFDVKD. The CDR3 length is 12 residues. CDR3 amino acids: CATTSAADTQYF. CDR3 bases: TGTGCCACCACCTCGGCGGCAGATACGCAGTATTTT.

The V gene is TRBV7-2, the J gene TRBJ1-3; the match to TRBD1 covers 9 bases. Germline V gives CDR1 SGHTA, CDR2 FQGNSA. The CDR3 covers 15 residues. V was clipped by 5 bases and J by 4 bases; unmatched bases: 6. CDR3 in amino acids: CASSPHGTGGNTIYF. CDR3 DNA sequence: TGTGCCAGCAGCCCCCATGGGACAGGGGGAAACACCATATATTTT. Supplemented by reference TRBV7-2 and TRBJ1-3, the full variable domain reads GAGVSQSPSNKVTEKGKDVELRCDPISGHTALYWYRQSLGQGLEFLIYFQGNSAPDKSGLPSDRFSAERTGGSVSTLTIQRTQQEDSAVYLCASSPHGTGGNTIYFGEGSWLTVV.

V is TRBV3-1 (or the pseudogene TRBV3-2) and J is TRBJ2-5; 9 bases line up with TRBD2. Per germline, CDR1 LGHDT and CDR2 YNNKEL (reference sequence). The CDR3 runs to 14 residues. V gave up 3 bases and J gave up 2 bases; unmatched junction bases: 1. The CDR3 region has the DNA TGTGCCAGCAGCCATGCGGGGGGGCAAGAGACCCAGTACTTC. This gives the protein CASSHAGGQETQYF.

The chain's CDR3 is CASSLSGQGGQPQHF. The CDR3 DNA reads TGTGCCAGCAGTTTATCGGGGCAGGGTGGTCAGCCCCAGCATTTT. This chain joins TRBV27 and TRBJ1-5; D possibly corresponds to TRBD1 (5 bases). Per germline, CDR1 MNHEY and CDR2 SMNVEV (reference sequence). The CDR3 runs 15 residues. V was shortened by 0 bases and J by 6 bases, with 12 bases between the two germline ends.